Here is one T cell receptor beta chain with its context. Its antigen is still unknown. With a J-beta primer mix and a sample-barcoded 5' primer, a second PCR ran about 6 to 11 cycles. TCRdb analysed the 5' RACE reads with MiXCR anew, one entry per CDR3 protein. The sample shows more than 1 million distinct CDR3 sequences, more than 35% of them seen only once. This sample is drawn from a study of blood T cells in healthy people across ages. Overall study findings and caveats: While age rose, TCR beta diversity per million T cells dropped in a roughly linear way.

Germline V lookup: CDR1 SQVTM, CDR2 ANQGSEA. Trimming left V 6 bases short and J 0 bases short, with 15 bases between. This CDR3 has 14 amino acids. This clonotype was sampled from a woman in her sixties or seventies in good health. Sample: blood. The chain recombines TRBV29-1 with TRBJ2-7, with D maybe TRBD1 (6 bases). The chain's CDR3 is CSVEAGESSYEQYF. CDR3 DNA: TGCAGCGTAGAGGCAGGGGAGAGCTCCTACGAGCAGTACTTC.